The 20 T cell receptor beta chains in this list originate from one sample, sequenced in a study of blood T cell repertoires in COVID-19. This table comes from immunoSEQ multiplex PCR, and its TCRdb copy is limited to in-frame clones, with some not included. The sample holds under 300,000 clones, about 89% seen once. Sequencing input: PBMCs or T cells enriched from blood (not recorded which). These receptor sequences come from a woman aged 18-35 years who had recovered from COVID-19.

The chain recombines TRBV2 with TRBJ2-1, with 11 bases identical to TRBD2. After removal of 7 bases from V and 3 bases from J, the junction contained 5 bases not matched to a gene. The CDR3 consists of 15 residues. CDR1 and CDR2 from the germline V gene are SNHLY and FYNNEI. CDR3 sequence reads: CASTAGTSGYNEQFF. The CDR3, as DNA: TGTGCCAGCACCGCCGGGACTAGCGGCTACAATGAGCAGTTCTTC.

The CDR3 DNA reads as TGTGCCAGCAGTCGCCGCGGGACAGGGGTGAACACTGAAGCTTTCTTT. Amino acids: CASSRRGTGVNTEAFF. This chain connects TRBV28 to TRBJ1-1, with 10 bases aligning to TRBD1. Germline CDR1 and CDR2: MDHEN and SYDVKM. V was clipped by 5 bases and J by 0 bases; unmatched bases: 6. The CDR3 is 16 residues long.

J is TRBJ1-2 and V is TRBV5-1; no definite D call. Between the trimmed V and J ends, which lost 4 bases and 8 bases, there was a span of 30 bases. There are 18 residues in the CDR3. Germline assignment: CDR1 SGHRS and CDR2 YFSETQ. This CDR3 reads CASSGGGDNSLGWSGYTF. In DNA, the CDR3 is TGCGCCAGCAGCGGCGGAGGAGATAATTCATTGGGTTGGAGCGGCTACACCTTC.

V is TRBV5-6 and J is TRBJ2-5, with D possibly TRBD2 on 6 matching bases. Germline V CDR1 and CDR2: SGHDT, YYEEEE. The CDR3 is 13 amino acids. V was pared by 3 bases and J by 2 bases, with 8 bases between. The CDR3 loop is CASSSGVQETQYF. The DNA for the CDR3 is TGTGCCAGCAGCTCGGGAGTACAAGAGACCCAGTACTTC. Variable domain in full (rest from reference TRBV5-6 and TRBJ2-5): DAGVTQSPTHLIKTRGQQVTLRCSPKSGHDTVSWYQQALGQGPQFIFQYYEEEERQRGNFPDRFSGHQFPNYSSELNVNALLLGDSALYLCASSSGVQETQYFGPGTRLLVL.

The chain recombines TRBV28 with TRBJ1-2, with D maybe TRBD1 (5 bases). The CDR3 sequence is 13 residues long. From germline, CDR1 is MDHEN and CDR2 SYDVKM. Deletions cut 2 bases from V and 5 bases from J, with 9 bases between. The CDR3, as DNA: TGTGCCAGCAGTTTAGGGTCAGGGTATGGCTACACCTTC. Residues: CASSLGSGYGYTF.

In DNA, the CDR3 is TGTGCCAGCAGTTCATTGGGACAGGTGGGTTACGAGCAGTACTTC. This codes for CASSSLGQVGYEQYF. The chain carries TRBV27 and TRBJ2-7; 8 bases are shared with TRBD1. The germline V gene encodes CDR1 MNHEY and CDR2 SMNVEV (reference sequence). V gave up 4 bases and J gave up 4 bases; unmatched junction bases: 9. This CDR3 region has 15 residues.

V usage is TRBV2 and J usage is TRBJ2-7, with 10 bases lining up with TRBD2. Germline V gene data show CDR1 as SNHLY and CDR2 as FYNNEI. V shed 7 bases, J shed 3 bases, and the junction held 9 bases outside the gene matches. The length of the CDR3 is 15 residues. CDR3 sequence: CASTVEAGGIYEQYF. The CDR3 DNA reads TGTGCCAGCACGGTTGAAGCGGGAGGGATCTACGAGCAGTACTTC. The entire variable domain, with the rest obtained from reference TRBV2 and TRBJ2-7, is as follows: EPEVTQTPSHQVTQMGQEVILRCVPISNHLYFYWYRQILGQKVEFLVSFYNNEISEKSEIFDDQFSVERPDGSNFTLKIRSTKLEDSAMYFCASTVEAGGIYEQYFGPGTRLTVT.

The chain links TRBV27 to TRBJ2-1; TRBD2 matches at 7 bases. V shed 5 bases, J shed 4 bases, and the junction held 14 bases outside the gene matches. Germline assignment: CDR1 MNHEY and CDR2 SMNVEV (reference sequence). CDR3 length equals 17 residues. The CDR3: CASSRSPRSGAYNEQFF. In nucleotides, the CDR3 is TGTGCCAGCAGTCGGTCCCCCAGGAGCGGGGCTTACAATGAGCAGTTCTTC.

The V and J genes are TRBV6-2 or TRBV6-3 and TRBJ1-1; no clear D gene. Looked up from germline, CDR1 is MNHEY and CDR2 is SVGEGT. Trimming pared 4 bases from V and 8 bases from J, leaving 14 bases between. The CDR3 covers 13 residues. The CDR3 region is CASSLRVFWEAFF. The CDR3 bases are TGTGCCAGCAGTTTAAGAGTTTTCTGGGAAGCTTTCTTT.

The V call is TRBV9, the J call TRBJ1-1, with D tentatively TRBD1 (5 bases). This CDR3 region has 13 residues. The V end was cut by 4 bases, the J end by 3 bases, with 10 bases between. Germline V CDR1 and CDR2: SGDLS, YYNGEE. In DNA form, the CDR3 reads TGTGCCAGCAGCAGAGACAGTCACACTGAAGCTTTCTTT. This codes for CASSRDSHTEAFF.

The chain combines TRBV10-3 with TRBJ2-3; possible D gene TRBD2, 5 bases. V lost 3 bases, J lost 10 bases, and 11 bases lay in between. Germline V gene lookup returns CDR1 ENHRY and CDR2 SYGVKD. This CDR3 contains 12 residues. The CDR3 protein is CAISERRGSQYF. The DNA for the CDR3 is TGTGCCATCAGTGAAAGGCGAGGGTCGCAGTATTTT.

The V call is TRBV15, the J call TRBJ1-4, with TRBD1 matching 11 bases. The CDR3 spans 15 residues. V shed 5 bases and J 7 bases; nucleotides not matched to a gene: 6. Per germline, CDR1 LNHNV and CDR2 YYDKDF (reference sequence). Here the CDR3 DNA reads TGTGCCACCAGCCGCACCGGGACAGGGGGTGAAAAACTGTTTTTT. Translation gives CATSRTGTGGEKLFF.

This clone was recorded only once. V usage is TRBV11-3 and J usage is TRBJ2-1; D might be TRBD1 (5 bases). Germline V gene sequence: CDR1 SGHNT, CDR2 YENEEA. The ends were cut back, 4 bases at V and 4 bases at J, with 11 bases in the middle. The CDR3 is made up of 14 amino acids. The CDR3 nucleotides are TGTGCCAGCAGCTCTACAGGAATTTACAATGAGCAGTTCTTC. This sequence encodes CASSSTGIYNEQFF.

V is TRBV3-1 (or the pseudogene TRBV3-2) and J is TRBJ1-2; no definite D call. CDR1 is LGHDT, CDR2 YNNKEL, per germline (reference sequence). Trimming removed 1 base from V and 4 bases from J, with 10 bases in between. This CDR3 has 14 residues. The chain's CDR3 is CASSQGYGLYGYTF. The DNA of the CDR3 is TGTGCCAGCAGCCAAGGGTATGGGCTCTATGGCTACACCTTC.

The V call is TRBV5-1, the J call TRBJ1-2; 9 nucleotides agree with TRBD1. CDR3 length: 14 residues. Germline CDR1 is SGHRS and CDR2 is YFSETQ. V was clipped by 3 bases and J by 7 bases; unmatched bases: 7. The CDR3 DNA is TGCGCCAGCAGCTACGGACAGGGGAGGATTGGCTACACCTTC. Translated: CASSYGQGRIGYTF.

This chain joins TRBV6-5 and TRBJ1-2; TRBD1 matches at 7 bases. J gave up 7 bases and V 5 bases, and 13 bases lay outside the gene matches. CDR3 length equals 15 residues. CDR1 MNHEY and CDR2 SVGAGI come from the germline V gene. This CDR3 is CASSPPGQVLGGYTF. Here the CDR3 DNA reads TGTGCCAGCAGTCCCCCCGGACAGGTTCTGGGTGGCTACACCTTC.

This rearrangement joins TRBV10-2 to TRBJ2-5; D is undetermined. Germline CDR1 and CDR2: WSHSY and SAAADI. The CDR3 has 14 residues. V was pared by 2 bases and J by 3 bases, with 10 bases between. The CDR3 nucleotides are TGCGCCAGCAGTGAGATCTTAGTGAAAGAGACCCAGTACTTC. Residues: CASSEILVKETQYF.

The rearrangement joins TRBV7-8 to TRBJ2-7; maybe TRBD2 (6 bases). The V gene lost 10 bases and the J gene lost 5 bases, with 21 bases spanning the gap. The germline gives CDR1 SGHVS, CDR2 FQNEAQ. This CDR3 spans 14 amino acids. This CDR3 reads CATTTQGGAHEQYF. The CDR3 DNA is TGTGCCACCACCACCCAGGGCGGGGCCCACGAGCAGTACTTC.

This chain links TRBV5-4 with TRBJ1-1; 7 bases map to TRBD1. Unmatched junction bases numbered 7, after V lost 4 bases and J lost 1 base. CDR3 length: 15 residues. Germline-derived CDR1 and CDR2 are SGHNT and YYREEE (reference sequence). This CDR3 is CASSPQQGRNTEAFF. The CDR3 coding sequence is TGTGCCAGCAGCCCTCAACAGGGGAGGAACACTGAAGCTTTCTTT.

About this clone: The sample has other DNA sequences that encode this CDR3 too. This chain uses TRBV15 with TRBJ1-2; the D is unclear. Trimming took off 0 bases at V and 4 bases at J, with 12 bases between the two ends. The germline gives CDR1 LNHNV, CDR2 YYDKDF (reference sequence). This CDR3 contains 15 residues. Here the CDR3 reads CATSRDRSGSYGYTF. In nucleotides, the CDR3 is TGTGCCACCAGCAGAGATCGTAGCGGGTCCTATGGCTACACCTTC.